These T cell receptor beta chains were read from a single sample in a study of somatic mutations in cytotoxic T cells in rheumatoid arthritis. This table comes from immunoSEQ multiplex PCR, and its TCRdb copy is limited to in-frame clones, with some not included. The data hold about 30,000 clones, with approximately 85% observed a single time. The source material was CD8+ T cells sorted from blood. The source of these receptors is an adult with rheumatoid arthritis. The CDR3 runs from the conserved cysteine through the conserved F or W. A D gene is named only where the DNA matches it firmly. Some rows mark clone size as missing; the rest say once, few, many or name a class of expanded clone.

V gene	D gene	clone size	CDR3 length	J gene	CDR3 DNA	CDR3 protein
TRBV4-1	NA	NA	15	TRBJ2-7	TGCGCCAGCAGCCAAGGGCGCGGGGCGGCCTACGAGCAGTACTTC	CASSQGRGAAYEQYF
TRBV6-1	TRBD2	NA	16	TRBJ2-3	TGTGCCAGCAGTGTTAAAGCGGGGGGGGGCGCAGATACGCAGTATTTT	CASSVKAGGGADTQYF
TRBV7-9	TRBD2	NA	15	TRBJ2-5	TGTGCCAGCAGCACTACCGGGACTAGGTGGGAGACCCAGTACTTC	CASSTTGTRWETQYF
TRBV7-9	TRBD1	NA	15	TRBJ2-5	TGTGCCAGCAGCTCCACCCGGGACAGCCAAGAGACCCAGTACTTC	CASSSTRDSQETQYF
TRBV2	TRBD2	NA	15	TRBJ2-7	TGTGCCAGCAGCGAGACTAGCGGGGGGACCTACGAGCAGTACTTC	CASSETSGGTYEQYF
TRBV30	NA	NA	11	TRBJ1-1	TGTGCCTGGGAAACGAACACTGAAGCTTTCTTT	CAWETNTEAFF
TRBV4-2	NA	NA	18	TRBJ1-1	TGTGCCAGCAGCCAAGATCAACCGGGTAGACGGAGAAACACTGAAGCTTTCTTT	CASSQDQPGRRRNTEAFF
TRBV5-1	NA	NA	13	TRBJ1-1	TGCGCCAGCAGCTTTAGTCGGAACACTGAAGCTTTCTTT	CASSFSRNTEAFF
TRBV19	TRBD1	NA	14	TRBJ1-5	TGTGCCAGTAGCTGGACAGGGCCGTTCCAGCCCCAGCATTTT	CASSWTGPFQPQHF
TRBV6-6	NA	NA	15	TRBJ2-2	TGTGCCAGCAGGGAGTTAACTGCGAACACCGGGGAGCTGTTTTTT	CASRELTANTGELFF
TRBV7-9	TRBD1	once	15	TRBJ2-7	TGTGCCAGCAGCCCGGCCGGGACAGGGGATTACGAGCAGTACTTC	CASSPAGTGDYEQYF
TRBV29-1	NA	NA	12	TRBJ1-2	TGCAGCGCCGACACCGAGAACTATGGCTACACCTTC	CSADTENYGYTF
TRBV27	NA	NA	14	TRBJ1-1	TGTGCCAGCAGTTTTGGGGGTGGGAACACTGAAGCTTTCTTT	CASSFGGGNTEAFF
TRBV4-1	NA	few	14	TRBJ2-7	TGCGCCAGCAGCCAGGGAGGAACCTCCTACGAGCAGTACTTC	CASSQGGTSYEQYF
TRBV13	NA	NA	14	TRBJ1-2	TGTGCCAGCAGCTTAGGGGTCCCTAACTATGGCTACACCTTC	CASSLGVPNYGYTF
TRBV4-2	TRBD2	medium-sized	15	TRBJ2-3	TGTGCCAGCAGCCTCCTAGCGGGGGGTACAGATACGCAGTATTTT	CASSLLAGGTDTQYF
TRBV11-2	NA	NA	17	TRBJ1-1	TGTGCCAGCAGCTCGGATAAGCGCGGACTAGGGAACACTGAAGCTTTCTTT	CASSSDKRGLGNTEAFF
TRBV5-1	TRBD2	NA	14	TRBJ2-2	TGCGCCAGCAGCTTGGGCGGGAGCTCCGGGGAGCTGTTTTTT	CASSLGGSSGELFF
TRBV6-1	NA	NA	17	TRBJ1-1	TGTGCCAGCAGTGAACGTCTTCCGCGGGACGGGTTCACTGAAGCTTTCTTT	CASSERLPRDGFTEAFF
TRBV4-1	NA	NA	17	TRBJ2-1	TGCGCCAGCAGCCAAAGACAGCAAGAAAGTTGGCACAATGAGCAGTTCTTC	CASSQRQQESWHNEQFF
TRBV9	NA	NA	12	TRBJ2-2	TGTGCCAGCAGCGGGGAAACCGGGGAGCTGTTTTTT	CASSGETGELFF
TRBV9	TRBD1	NA	15	TRBJ2-7	TGTGCCAGCAGCGTCGCCGGGACAGCCTCCTACGAGCAGTACTTC	CASSVAGTASYEQYF
TRBV5-1	NA	once	13	TRBJ1-2	TGCGCCAGCAGCTTGGCCTGGACAAGGGGCTACACCTTC	CASSLAWTRGYTF
TRBV6-4	NA	NA	13	TRBJ1-1	TGTGCCAGCAGTGAACGGGTGAGCACTGAAGCTTTCTTT	CASSERVSTEAFF
TRBV19	NA	NA	15	TRBJ2-7	TGTGCCAGTAGTATGGGCGGGGGCAGCTCCTACGAGCAGTACTTC	CASSMGGGSSYEQYF
TRBV29-1	NA	few	13	TRBJ1-5	TGCAGCGTTTTGGAGGGAAGCAATCAGCCCCAGCATTTT	CSVLEGSNQPQHF
TRBV5-4	NA	NA	14	TRBJ2-5	TGTGCCAGCAGCTTGGGCAGGGGTGAAGAGACCCAGTACTTC	CASSLGRGEETQYF
TRBV10-3	NA	few	14	TRBJ1-2	TGTGCCATCAGTTTCGGGGCGGTTGGGGGCGGCTACACCTTC	CAISFGAVGGGYTF
TRBV7-9	NA	few	15	TRBJ2-7	TGTGCCAGCAGCTTAGTTGTGGGGTCCTCCTACGAGCAGTACTTC	CASSLVVGSSYEQYF
TRBV10-1	NA	NA	13	TRBJ1-4	TGCGCCAGCAGTGTTAGATCGGGGGAAAAACTGTTTTTT	CASSVRSGEKLFF
TRBV7-8	TRBD1	NA	15	TRBJ1-2	TGTGCCAGCAGCTCAGGACAGGGGGCAGTTCATGGCTACACCTTC	CASSSGQGAVHGYTF
TRBV4-2	NA	few	15	TRBJ2-7	TGTGCCAGCAGCCAAGATTTGGCAGGTTCCTACGAGCAGTACTTC	CASSQDLAGSYEQYF
TRBV28	NA	NA	16	TRBJ1-4	TGTGCCAGCAGTTTATTTTCACAACCAACTAATGAAAAACTGTTTTTT	CASSLFSQPTNEKLFF
TRBV6-4	TRBD1	NA	17	TRBJ1-2	TGTGCCAGCAGTGACAGGGCAGGGGGCCCTTCTAACTATGGCTACACCTTC	CASSDRAGGPSNYGYTF
TRBV30	NA	once	16	TRBJ1-5	TGTGCCTGGAGCCCTGCCGCATGGCCGAGCAATCAGCCCCAGCATTTT	CAWSPAAWPSNQPQHF
TRBV5-3	TRBD1	once	17	TRBJ2-2	TGTGCCAGAAGACCCGGGACAGGGGGCCAAAACACCGGGGAGCTGTTTTTT	CARRPGTGGQNTGELFF
TRBV7-9	NA	NA	14	TRBJ2-7	TGTGCCAGCAGCTTATCTCCCGGGACCTACGAGCAGTACTTC	CASSLSPGTYEQYF
TRBV9	NA	NA	15	TRBJ2-3	TGTGCCAGCAGCCAAGGGGAGGGGGTTGGAGATACGCAGTATTTT	CASSQGEGVGDTQYF
TRBV27	TRBD1	once	14	TRBJ1-2	TGTGCCAGCAGCCTCTATCCAGGGGGCTATGGCTACACCTTC	CASSLYPGGYGYTF
TRBV27	TRBD2	NA	16	TRBJ2-2	TGTGCCAGCAGTTCCCCTACTAGCGGGAGTGACGGGGAGCTGTTTTTT	CASSSPTSGSDGELFF
TRBV19	TRBD1	NA	16	TRBJ2-7	TGTGCCAGTAGTTCACGGAGGAACAGGGGATTCTACGAGCAGTACTTC	CASSSRRNRGFYEQYF
TRBV4-3	NA	NA	13	TRBJ2-2	TGCGCCAGCAGCCGGGGGGTTACCGGGGAGCTGTTTTTT	CASSRGVTGELFF
TRBV7-8	NA	NA	17	TRBJ2-2	TGTGCCAGCAGCTCCAAACCGGGACTCCCGAACACCGGGGAGCTGTTTTTT	CASSSKPGLPNTGELFF
TRBV5-5	TRBD1	NA	15	TRBJ1-3	TGTGCCAGCAGCACCAGGGGGCAGGCTGGAAACACCATATATTTT	CASSTRGQAGNTIYF
TRBV6-5	NA	once	13	TRBJ2-7	TGTGCCAGCAGTTACTCCCCGGGACGCGAGCAGTACTTC	CASSYSPGREQYF
TRBV4-1	TRBD2	NA	17	TRBJ2-1	TGCGCCAGCAGCCAAGAAATGCGGGAGCGGGGTTACAATGAGCAGTTCTTC	CASSQEMRERGYNEQFF
TRBV5-3	NA	NA	14	TRBJ2-3	TGTGCCAGAAGCTTCCGGATTAGCACAGATACGCAGTATTTT	CARSFRISTDTQYF
TRBV10-1	NA	few	16	TRBJ2-2	TGCGCCAGCACCCGCTCCTCAGACCCAAACACCGGGGAGCTGTTTTTT	CASTRSSDPNTGELFF
TRBV19	NA	NA	13	TRBJ1-2	TGTGCCAGCCGGCACAGGGATCACTATGGCTACACCTTC	CASRHRDHYGYTF
TRBV7-9	NA	NA	11	TRBJ1-4	TGTGCCAGCAGCCCCCTGGAAAAACTGTTTTTT	CASSPLEKLFF
TRBV25-1	NA	NA	15	TRBJ1-2	TGTGCCAGCAGTGAATATGGGCAGGAGAACTATGGCTACACCTTC	CASSEYGQENYGYTF
TRBV9	TRBD2	NA	16	TRBJ2-1	TGTGCCAGCAGCTCAGAGGGCGGGAGGGCCTACAATGAGCAGTTCTTC	CASSSEGGRAYNEQFF
TRBV5-1	NA	NA	14	TRBJ2-1	TGCGCCAGCGGGTGGGGTGGGGATTACAATGAGCAGTTCTTC	CASGWGGDYNEQFF
TRBV5-4	NA	NA	15	TRBJ1-2	TGTGCCAGCAGCTTGGCTGGGGATGGGGGCTATGGCTACACCTTC	CASSLAGDGGYGYTF
TRBV5-1	TRBD1	NA	15	TRBJ1-3	TGCGCCAGCAGCGCGGACAGGGGATCTGGAAACACCATATATTTT	CASSADRGSGNTIYF